The clone carrying this T cell receptor (beta chain) was seen more than once but under ten times. Participants spanned ages about 18 to 95 years and resided in about two dozen US areas. Cohort placement rested on clinical history that participants reported themselves. This entry is derived from a study of blood T cell repertoires in COVID-19. In the original analysis: From reference gene primer amplification, estimates of nucleated cell counts were derived. The protocol was immunoSEQ multiplex PCR, while the TCRdb copy is restricted to in-frame clones and leaves out a portion. V and J calls and clone size are as listed in that table; D and trimming were resolved from the DNA. The table records about 200,000 clones, approximately 84% of them present only once. The receptor's source is a man in his forties or fifties who had recovered from COVID-19. Sequenced input: PBMCs or T cells enriched from blood (not recorded which).

CDR3 bases: TGTGCCAGCTCACCATTGGCAGCAACTAATGAAAAACTGTTTTTT. Translation: CASSPLAATNEKLFF. V usage is TRBV18 and J usage is TRBJ1-4; D is unresolved. CDR1 is KGHSH and CDR2 is LQKENI in the germline V gene. V gave up 2 bases and J gave up 0 bases, with 7 bases separating them. The CDR3 has 15 amino acids.